Each of the 28 T cell receptor beta chains below was sequenced from the same sample in a study of metastatic and nonmetastatic thyroid tumors (TCRdb year 2020). Library method: PCR. The data were produced on an Illumina HiSeq 4000. In TCRdb, the public reads were trimmed at Q25 with fastp and aligned with MiXCR, with productive beta chains retained. This sample has about 40,000 clones in its table, and around 16% of those were observed once. Clones ranked in the top ten supply 3.8% of the sample. Before undergoing thyroid surgery, none of the patients had been given any kind of treatment. The sequenced material came from blood. All receptors come from a female donor with papillary thyroid cancer or a benign thyroid nodule (not recorded which). Some clones in this sample may be carry-over from other donors' samples.

This clone was picked up many times. The chain employs TRBV28 and TRBJ2-7; TRBD2 agrees at 10 bases. Germline V lookup: CDR1 MDHEN, CDR2 SYDVKM. The CDR3 is 15 residues long. Losses at the gene ends were 6 bases for V and 2 bases for J; bases not matched to a gene: 7. CDR3 sequence: CASSPGLAATYEQYF. CDR3 in DNA: TGTGCCAGCAGCCCCGGACTAGCGGCAACCTACGAGCAGTACTTC.

On this clone: A much bigger clone sits one base away, suggesting this may be a read error. In the same sample, other DNA sequences code for this CDR3. V and J are TRBV24-1 and TRBJ2-2; possible D gene TRBD1, 5 bases. CDR1 is KGHDR, CDR2 SFDVKD, per germline. V lost 2 bases, J lost 2 bases, and 23 bases lay in between. The length of the CDR3 is 20 residues. CDR3 in DNA: TGTGCCACCAGTGATTCGTCAGTCGCAGGGTATATACCCAACACCGGGGAGCTGTTTTTT. Its translation is CATSDSSVAGYIPNTGELFF.

The chain combines TRBV6-1 with TRBJ2-7; maybe TRBD2 (6 bases). CDR1 is MNHNS, CDR2 SASEGT, per germline. This CDR3 comprises 16 residues. In DNA form, the CDR3 reads TGTTTCAGCAGTGATCTGGGACTTGGCGTATCCTACGAGCAGTACTTC. Protein sequence: CFSSDLGLGVSYEQYF.

This clone was seen at least ten times. The DNA of the CDR3 is TGCAGTGCGCGAATCACTAGGAACACCGGGGAGCTGTTTTTT. Amino acid sequence: CSARITRNTGELFF. The chain links TRBV20-1 to TRBJ2-2; D is perhaps TRBD2 (5 bases). V dropped 6 bases and J dropped 1 base, with 12 bases sitting between them. This CDR3 spans 14 amino acids. CDR1 and CDR2 from the germline V gene are DFQATT and SNEGSKA (reference sequence).

This clone was recorded at least ten times. The rearrangement joins TRBV5-4 to TRBJ1-1; perhaps TRBD1 as D (5 bases). V lost 4 bases to trimming and J lost 0 bases, with 13 bases between them. This CDR3 is built from 15 residues. Germline CDR1 and CDR2: SGHNT and YYREEE (reference sequence). Here the CDR3 DNA reads TGTGCCAGCAGCCGGGGCCCAGGCTTGAACACTGAAGCTTTCTTT. Translating gives CASSRGPGLNTEAFF.

This clone was observed many times. The chain has TRBV5-1 and TRBJ1-6, with unresolved D. The V end lost 2 bases, the J end lost 6 bases, and 6 bases lay between the germline ends. This CDR3 has 13 amino acids. Germline V gene lookup returns CDR1 SGHRS and CDR2 YFSETQ. CDR3 bases: TGCGCCAGCAGCTTACAAACTAATTCACCCCTCCACTTT. Its protein is CASSLQTNSPLHF.

There are many counts of this clone. V and J are TRBV5-1 and TRBJ2-2; the D gene is possibly TRBD2 (6 bases). The CDR3 is 15 residues long. V was trimmed by 0 bases and J by 5 bases, leaving 11 bases between them. Germline V gene lookup returns CDR1 SGHRS and CDR2 YFSETQ. The CDR3 DNA follows: TGCGCCAGCAGCTTGGACGGGAGCAGGACCGGGGAGCTGTTTTTT. It specifies CASSLDGSRTGELFF.

V gene TRBV6-5 combines with J gene TRBJ2-1, with TRBD2 matching 8 bases. V was clipped by 2 bases and J by 13 bases; unmatched bases: 16. Germline assignment: CDR1 MNHEY and CDR2 SVGAGI. The CDR3 is made up of 16 amino acids. The CDR3 protein is CASSYDVGVAGNYQFF. The CDR3 bases are TGTGCCAGCAGTTACGATGTGGGAGTAGCGGGGAATTATCAGTTCTTC.

This clone was found many times. V usage is TRBV6-2 or TRBV6-3 and J usage is TRBJ2-2, with 7 bases matching TRBD2. Per the germline V gene, CDR1 is MNHEY and CDR2 is SVGEGT. V dropped 6 bases and J dropped 6; count of bases not matched to a gene: 1. The CDR3 has 12 amino acids. CDR3 DNA: TGTGCCAGCAGAGCGGGACCCGGGGAGCTGTTTTTT. Translated: CASRAGPGELFF.

This clone was counted ten times or more. The rearrangement joins TRBV19 to TRBJ2-3; TRBD2 matches 9 bases. The CDR3 consists of 16 residues. Germline CDR1 is LNHDA and CDR2 is SQIVND (reference sequence). The J segment lost 4 bases and the V segment lost 5 bases, leaving 10 bases of the junction unmatched. Written as DNA, the CDR3 is TGTGCCAGTAGTCGTAACCCCGGGACTAGCCCAGATACGCAGTATTTT. It codes for CASSRNPGTSPDTQYF.

Ten or more counts support this clone. V usage is TRBV18 and J usage is TRBJ2-6; 11 bases map to TRBD1. The CDR3 contains 18 residues. Germline lookup yields CDR1 KGHSH and CDR2 LQKENI. V shed 5 bases, J shed 2 bases, and the junction held 8 bases outside the gene matches. The CDR3 here is CASSSIPGQGAGANVLTF. The CDR3 DNA reads as TGTGCCAGCTCATCAATCCCGGGACAGGGGGCTGGGGCCAACGTCCTGACTTTC.

At least ten counts were recorded for this clone. This chain connects TRBV30 to TRBJ2-1, with 9 nucleotides matching TRBD1. The J segment lost 6 bases and the V segment lost 0 bases, leaving 9 bases of the junction unmatched. Germline V gene data show CDR1 as GTSNPN and CDR2 as SVGIG (reference sequence). The CDR3 loop spans 16 amino acids. This CDR3 reads CAWSVLQGTGPNEQFF. The CDR3 DNA is TGTGCCTGGAGTGTACTTCAAGGGACAGGGCCCAATGAGCAGTTCTTC.

This clone appeared a few times. A clone one base away is much larger, so this may be a read error. The chain has TRBV5-6 and TRBJ2-3, with 7 bases aligning to TRBD2. Per germline, CDR1 SGHDT and CDR2 YYEEEE. The CDR3 runs to 13 residues. CDR3 coding DNA: TGTGCCAGCATCTTGGCGGGAGTGGATACGCAGTATTTT. Translation: CASILAGVDTQYF. The full variable domain, in which reference TRBV5-6 and TRBJ2-3 provide the parts outside the CDR3, is DAGVTQSPTHLIKTRGQQVTLRCSPKSGHDTVSWYQQALGQGPQFIFQYYEEEERQRGNFPDRFSGHQFPNYSSELNVNALLLGDSALYLCASILAGVDTQYFGPGTRLTVL.

There are many counts of this clone. The chain combines TRBV19 with TRBJ2-3; 15 bases match TRBD2. Germline-derived CDR1 and CDR2 are LNHDA and SQIVND (reference sequence). V shed 6 bases and J 2 bases; nucleotides not matched to a gene: 9. This CDR3 contains 18 residues. The CDR3 loop is CASSRGLAGGILTDTQYF. The CDR3 nucleotides are TGTGCCAGTAGCCGCGGACTAGCGGGGGGGATCCTCACAGATACGCAGTATTTT.

Relative to its sample, this clone is medium-sized. The chain links TRBV6-1 to TRBJ1-1; no definite D call. Trimming removed 3 bases at V and 7 bases at J, with 6 bases between. Germline-derived CDR1 and CDR2 are MNHNS and SASEGT. The CDR3 has 11 residues. The CDR3 nucleotides read TGTGCCAGCAGTGACAGGCGTGAAGCTTTCTTT. Its translation is CASSDRREAFF.

The table lists this clone with many counts. V and J are TRBV29-1 and TRBJ2-6; D may be TRBD1 (5 bases). The CDR3 is 17 amino acids. Per the germline V gene, CDR1 is SQVTM and CDR2 is ANQGSEA. V gave up 5 bases and J gave up 0 bases, with 17 bases separating them. CDR3 nucleotide sequence: TGCAGCGTTTGGGGCGCACGTAACCCCTCTGGGGCCAACGTCCTGACTTTC. Residues: CSVWGARNPSGANVLTF.

This clone was observed many times. The V and J genes are TRBV9 and TRBJ2-7; D may be TRBD2 (5 bases). The CDR3 sequence is 14 residues long. Germline CDR1 and CDR2: SGDLS and YYNGEE. V shed 1 base and J shed 1 base, with 9 bases lying between them. The CDR3 DNA sequence: TGTGCCAGCAGCGTAAACGGGGAATCCTACGAGCAGTACTTC. It translates to CASSVNGESYEQYF.

The chain is built from TRBV7-2 and TRBJ2-7, with 7 bases lining up with TRBD1. Trimming cost V 5 bases and J 7 bases; bases outside gene matches: 11. CDR3 length equals 14 residues. Germline V CDR1 and CDR2: SGHTA, FQGNSA. CDR3: CASSLRQGRGEQYF. The CDR3 nucleotides read TGTGCCAGCAGCCTCCGACAGGGTCGGGGAGAGCAGTACTTC.

Details on this clone: One base away lies a much larger clone, so this may be a sequencing read error. The chain employs TRBV7-2 and TRBJ1-4; a weak D match, TRBD1 (6 bases). Germline V CDR1 and CDR2: SGHTA, FQGNSA. Deletions cut 6 bases from V and 11 bases from J, with 16 bases between. The CDR3 has 13 residues. The CDR3 protein is CASRQQGGSKLFF. The CDR3, as DNA: TGTGCCAGCAGACAACAGGGAGGATCTAAACTGTTTTTT. The whole variable domain, filled in from reference TRBV7-2 and TRBJ1-4, reads GAGVSQSPSNKVTEKGKDVELRCDPISGHTALYWYRQSLGQGLEFLIYFQGNSAPDKSGLPSDRFSAERTGGSVSTLTIQRTQQEDSAVYLCASRQQGGSKLFFGSGTQLSVL.

This clone was seen more than once but under ten times. Mismatch with germline at one junction end may stem from a read error. The CDR3 loop reads CASSGPWVGRNTGELFF. The CDR3, as DNA: TGTGCCAGCAGTGGCCCCTGGGTAGGCCGGAACACCGGTGAGCTGTTTTTT. The chain links TRBV28 to TRBJ2-2, with no clear D. Germline CDR1 reads MDHEN; CDR2 reads SYDVKM. This CDR3 is 17 amino acids long.

At least ten counts were recorded for this clone. The CDR3 spells CASLGQYGNQPQHF. The CDR3, as DNA: TGTGCCAGCTTAGGACAGTACGGCAATCAGCCCCAGCATTTT. The chain has TRBV2 and TRBJ1-5; a possible D gene is TRBD1 (6 bases). From germline, CDR1 is SNHLY and CDR2 FYNNEI. CDR3 length: 14 residues. Trimming removed 8 bases from V and 2 bases from J, with 13 bases in between.

This clone was detected only a few times. The genes are TRBV27 and TRBJ2-7; D is unclear. The CDR3 has 14 amino acids. Germline CDR1 is MNHEY and CDR2 is SMNVEV (reference sequence). Trimming shortened V by 3 bases and J by 1 base, and 10 bases separated the two germline ends. For the CDR3, the DNA is TGTGCCAGCAGTTTTTCAGGCCGATCCTACGAGCAGTACTTC. Amino acid sequence: CASSFSGRSYEQYF.

Only a few counts were recorded for this clone. This chain connects TRBV6-6 to TRBJ1-2, with D possibly being TRBD1 (5 bases). In germline, CDR1 is MNHNY, CDR2 SVGAGI (reference sequence). The CDR3 has 17 amino acids. V was cut by 2 bases and J by 2 bases, with 18 bases left in between. CDR3 sequence (DNA): TGTGCCAGCAGTTACAGTACGAGGGGCGGGGAGAACTATGGCTACACCTTC. Translation gives CASSYSTRGGENYGYTF.

The chain recombines TRBV20-1 with TRBJ2-1, with D possibly TRBD2 on 5 matching bases. Germline loops: CDR1 DFQATT, CDR2 SNEGSKA (reference sequence). V was pared by 4 bases and J by 5 bases, with 15 bases between. The CDR3 sequence is 14 residues long. CDR3 bases: TGCAGTGCTAAGGCGGCGGGCCACAACAATGAGCAGTTCTTC. It specifies CSAKAAGHNNEQFF.

This clone was found a few times. The rearrangement uses TRBV12-3 or TRBV12-4 and TRBJ1-5, with D unresolved. The CDR3 is 13 residues long. The V and J ends lost 7 bases and 7 bases respectively, with 14 bases between them. This CDR3 is CASTQTQDQPQHF. As DNA, the CDR3 is TGTGCCAGCACCCAGACTCAGGACCAGCCCCAGCATTTT.

Concerning this clone: A single base separates this from a much larger clone, so it may be a read error. The chain recombines TRBV11-1 with TRBJ2-5; no firm D call. CDR1 and CDR2 (germline): SGHAT, FQDESV (reference sequence). V lost 5 bases and J lost 1, with 26 bases in between. The CDR3 has 19 residues. The CDR3 loop is CASSRTKVATFRRQETQYF. The CDR3 DNA reads as TGTGCCAGCAGCCGTACCAAGGTGGCGACATTTAGACGCCAAGAGACCCAGTACTTC.

The chain combines TRBV20-1 with TRBJ2-7, with a weak D call TRBD2 (6 bases). CDR1 is DFQATT, CDR2 SNEGSKA, per germline (reference sequence). The CDR3 length is 11 residues. Trimming shortened V by 4 bases and J by 9 bases, and 13 bases separated the two germline ends. The CDR3 DNA is TGCAGTGCTACAGGGCTGGGGGGGCAGTACTTC. Encoded protein: CSATGLGGQYF.

This clone was seen many times. This chain's CDR3 is CASSGSPGLRQFF. DNA for the CDR3: TGTGCCAGCAGCGGGAGTCCTGGACTAAGGCAGTTCTTC. The rearrangement uses TRBV5-6 and TRBJ2-1, with D tentatively TRBD2 (6 bases). The germline CDR1 and CDR2 sequences are SGHDT and YYEEEE. CDR3 length: 13 residues. The V and J ends lost 4 bases and 12 bases respectively, with 17 bases between them.